One T cell receptor (beta chain) is described in this entry. The antigen is undetermined. The V and J ends lost 6 bases and 0 bases respectively, with 17 bases between them. CDR3 length: 16 residues. In germline, CDR1 is MNHEY, CDR2 SVGAGI. The 5'RACE method, run with constant-segment primers, produced TCR alpha and TCR beta cDNA libraries (carrying sample barcodes and UMIs). TCRdb redid the calling of the 5' RACE reads with MiXCR, one entry per CDR3 protein. The sample shows 500,000 to 650,000 distinct CDR3 sequences, about 20% of them seen only once. This sample was included in a study of T-cell memory formation after mild COVID-19. The overall study: There were largely donor-specific TCR clusters.

General study points: CD4/CD8 balance held among clones contracting day 15 to 85, and later expanders leaned CD4+. The finding that pre-infection memory included some responding clones suggested that cross-reactive memory joined.

The source is an adult woman who had mild COVID-19 (a few samples of this study predate the infection). Cell type and time point are not known. The chain joins TRBV6-5 to TRBJ2-5, with D tentatively TRBD1 or TRBD2 (5 bases each). Material: PBMCs or a T cell subset sorted from them (not recorded which). The CDR3 DNA reads as TGTGCCAGCAGAGATCCGGGACGGCAGTACCAAGAGACCCAGTACTTC. This sequence encodes CASRDPGRQYQETQYF.